The clone carrying this TCR beta chain was detected only a few times. Its target is unknown. One entry per CDR3 protein, called by TCRdb with MiXCR from the reads. The sample has more than 110,000 distinct CDR3 sequences, about 32% seen once. The source of the sample is a study of T cell repertoires in cytomegalovirus infection. The germline V gene encodes CDR1 SNHLY and CDR2 FYNNEI. V shed 3 bases, J shed 3 bases, and the junction held 9 bases outside the gene matches. The CDR3 runs to 17 residues. The sequencing here drew on CD8+ T cells from cultured PBMCs, taken from culture after CMV antigen stimulation. This receptor was obtained from a human donor in good health (CMV status not recorded). Some clones in this sample may be carry-over from other donors' samples. V is TRBV2 and J is TRBJ1-3, with 9 bases aligning to TRBD1. CDR3 bases: TGTGCCAGCAGTGATGGTTGGGACAGGGCTAATGGAAACACCATATATTTT. This sequence encodes CASSDGWDRANGNTIYF.